The next 10 T cell receptor beta chains were all read from a single sample in a study of blood T cell repertoires in COVID-19. TCRdb's copy holds only in-frame clones and misses some; the assay was immunoSEQ multiplex PCR. The sample lists under 300,000 clones, approximately 83% occurring once. The specimen sequenced was PBMCs or T cells enriched from blood (not recorded which). The receptors shown here come from a woman aged 45-60 years who had recovered from COVID-19.

V is TRBV4-1 and J is TRBJ1-2; TRBD1 might be the D (6 bases). The germline V and J ends were trimmed by 2 bases and 3 bases, with 13 bases remaining between them. CDR1 and CDR2 from the germline V gene are MGHRA and YSYEKL. This CDR3 has 15 residues. CDR3 sequence (DNA): TGCGCCAGCAGCCAACAAGCCAGGGGTGACTATGGCTACACCTTC. As protein: CASSQQARGDYGYTF.

The chain joins TRBV4-1 to TRBJ2-3, with 9 bases lining up with TRBD2. CDR3 length: 15 residues. Germline CDR1 MGHRA, CDR2 YSYEKL. Unmatched junction bases numbered 8, after V lost 6 bases and J lost 4 bases. CDR3 in DNA: TGCGCCAGCAGTCCCGGGAGCGGGAGGTCAGATACGCAGTATTTT. Amino acids: CASSPGSGRSDTQYF.

The chain employs TRBV6-5 and TRBJ1-1; TRBD1 agrees at 7 bases. CDR3 length: 14 amino acids. Germline CDR1 and CDR2: MNHEY and SVGAGI. The J segment lost 4 bases and the V segment lost 6 bases, leaving 8 bases of the junction unmatched. DNA of the CDR3: TGTGCCAGCAGAGCTACAGGGGTAGGCACTGAAGCTTTCTTT. Amino acids: CASRATGVGTEAFF.

CDR3 region: CASSFGLDYNEQFF. The CDR3 region has the DNA TGTGCCAGCAGTTTCGGACTAGACTACAATGAGCAGTTCTTC. The J gene is TRBJ2-1, the V gene TRBV28; TRBD2 matches at 7 bases. V lost 3 bases and J lost 3; bases outside the gene matches: 2. From germline, CDR1 is MDHEN and CDR2 SYDVKM. The CDR3 covers 14 residues. The full variable domain, in which reference TRBV28 and TRBJ2-1 provide the parts outside the CDR3, is DVKVTQSSRYLVKRTGEKVFLECVQDMDHENMFWYRQDPGLGLRLIYFSYDVKMKEKGDIPEGYSVSREKKERFSLILESASTNQTSMYLCASSFGLDYNEQFFGPGTRLTVL.

This chain connects TRBV2 to TRBJ1-3, with D unresolved. V lost 2 bases and J lost 5, with 7 bases in between. The CDR3 sequence is 13 residues long. CDR1 is SNHLY and CDR2 is FYNNEI in the germline V gene. The CDR3 sequence: CASSESIRNTIYF. The CDR3 nucleotides are TGTGCCAGCAGTGAATCAATCCGAAACACCATATATTTT.

The gene calls are TRBV6-6 and TRBJ1-2; no clear D. Trimming stripped 6 bases from V and 4 bases from J, with 21 bases between. This CDR3 has 16 amino acids. CDR1 is MNHNY, CDR2 SVGAGI, per germline (reference sequence). CDR3 bases: TGTGCCAGCAGCATTCCCGGGGTTCGAGATCTCTATGGCTACACCTTC. Translating it yields CASSIPGVRDLYGYTF.

The J gene is TRBJ2-3, the V gene TRBV10-1, with D perhaps TRBD1 (6 bases). Trimming shortened V by 0 bases and J by 6 bases, and 19 bases separated the two germline ends. From germline, CDR1 is WNHNN and CDR2 SYGVQD (reference sequence). CDR3 length: 17 amino acids. CDR3 bases: TGCGCCAGCAGTGAGTCGAGAAGGGGCAGGGGCGCGGATACGCAGTATTTT. This sequence encodes CASSESRRGRGADTQYF.

This clone was seen a single time. The chain joins TRBV27 to TRBJ1-1; TRBD1 matches 10 bases. The length of the CDR3 is 15 residues. CDR1 is MNHEY, CDR2 SMNVEV, per germline (reference sequence). V trimming: 5 bases; J trimming: 3 bases; junction bases outside the gene matches: 6. Here the CDR3 reads CASSLRQGAYTEAFF. DNA of the CDR3: TGTGCCAGCAGTCTACGACAGGGGGCCTACACTGAAGCTTTCTTT.

V gene TRBV5-1 combines with J gene TRBJ1-2, with D possibly matching TRBD1 (5 bases). The CDR3 has 16 amino acids. CDR1 is SGHRS and CDR2 is YFSETQ in the germline V gene. The ends were cut back, 4 bases at V and 5 bases at J, with 21 bases in the middle. The CDR3 here is CASSRGDSGGRYGYTF. As DNA, the CDR3 is TGCGCCAGCAGCCGAGGGGATAGTGGAGGGCGTTATGGCTACACCTTC. The variable domain in full, completed from reference TRBV5-1 and TRBJ1-2, reads KAGVTQTPRYLIKTRGQQVTLSCSPISGHRSVSWYQQTPGQGLQFLFEYFSETQRNKGNFPGRFSGRQFSNSRSEMNVSTLELGDSALYLCASSRGDSGGRYGYTFGSGTRLTVV.

V usage is TRBV24-1 and J usage is TRBJ2-7, with TRBD1 matching 7 bases. This CDR3 has 13 amino acids. Losses at the gene ends were 12 bases for V and 2 bases for J; bases not matched to a gene: 9. Germline CDR1 reads KGHDR; CDR2 reads SFDVKD. CDR3 sequence reads: CAVPGTDTYEQYF. The CDR3 DNA follows: TGTGCCGTTCCCGGGACAGATACCTACGAGCAGTACTTC.